Following are 20 T cell receptor beta chains from one sample sequenced in a study of blood T cell repertoires in COVID-19. Repertoires were generated with immunoSEQ multiplex PCR, while TCRdb's copy carries only in-frame clones and drops some. The repertoire holds 120,000 to 150,000 clones, with approximately 85% as singletons. The sequencing sample was made of peripheral blood. Receptor source: a human donor with acute or convalescent COVID-19. The donor label of this sample is uncertain.

The chain has TRBV7-2 and TRBJ1-4, with D unresolved. Trimming pared 6 bases from V and 7 bases from J, leaving 12 bases between. The CDR3 length is 13 residues. Germline V gene lookup returns CDR1 SGHTA and CDR2 FQGNSA. The CDR3 sequence: CASRRVNGEKLFF. Written as DNA, the CDR3 is TGTGCCAGCAGACGAGTAAACGGTGAAAAACTGTTTTTT.

CDR3 DNA sequence: TGCAGCGTTGATTCGGCAGGGGAGCGTGAAAAACTGTTTTTT. Translation gives CSVDSAGEREKLFF. V and J are TRBV29-1 and TRBJ1-4; tentatively, D is TRBD1 (6 bases). The CDR3 contains 14 residues. V lost 3 bases and J lost 7, with 15 bases in between. Germline CDR1 reads SQVTM; CDR2 reads ANQGSEA.

The CDR3 loop is CASSPGGANYGYTF. The CDR3 DNA follows: TGTGCCAGCAGCCCGGGGGGGGCTAACTATGGCTACACCTTC. The chain carries TRBV2 and TRBJ1-2, with D tentatively TRBD1 (5 bases). Trimming removed 6 bases at V and 0 bases at J, with 11 bases between. The CDR3 spans 14 residues. From germline, CDR1 is SNHLY and CDR2 FYNNEI.

The chain is built from TRBV28 and TRBJ2-7; 8 nucleotides agree with TRBD1. The germline V gene encodes CDR1 MDHEN and CDR2 SYDVKM. This CDR3 region has 15 residues. Trimming at V came to 3 bases and at J to 5 bases, leaving 9 bases not matched to a gene. The CDR3 DNA reads TGTGCCAGCAGTTTCAGGGGGCGAGGTAGACACGAGCAGTACTTC. Its translation: CASSFRGRGRHEQYF.

The rearrangement joins TRBV14 to TRBJ1-5; 10 bases map to TRBD1. The CDR3 contains 14 residues. V lost 5 bases, J lost 6 bases, and 4 bases stayed unmatched. CDR1 is SGHDN and CDR2 is FVKESK in the germline V gene. DNA for the CDR3: TGTGCCAGCAGCGACGGGACAGGGGCTCAGCCCCAGCATTTT. Translating it yields CASSDGTGAQPQHF.

This chain connects TRBV4-2 to TRBJ1-5, with D uncertain. Germline V gene lookup returns CDR1 LGHNA and CDR2 YNFKEQ. V shed 1 base and J shed 5 bases, with 3 bases lying between them. CDR3 size: 12 residues. CDR3 sequence reads: CASSQGDQPQHF. CDR3 nucleotides: TGTGCCAGCAGCCAAGGAGATCAGCCCCAGCATTTT.

The V and J genes are TRBV5-1 and TRBJ2-1, with 8 bases lining up with TRBD2. Germline CDR1 reads SGHRS; CDR2 reads YFSETQ. The V segment lost 0 bases and the J segment 9 bases; nucleotides outside the gene matches: 14. The CDR3 runs to 17 residues. In DNA form, the CDR3 reads TGCGCCAGCAGCTTGGAACTAGCGGCCCCTCGCGTGAGTGAGCAGTTCTTC. Protein: CASSLELAAPRVSEQFF. The full variable domain, in which reference TRBV5-1 and TRBJ2-1 provide the parts outside the CDR3, is KAGVTQTPRYLIKTRGQQVTLSCSPISGHRSVSWYQQTPGQGLQFLFEYFSETQRNKGNFPGRFSGRQFSNSRSEMNVSTLELGDSALYLCASSLELAAPRVSEQFFGPGTRLTVL.

This clone turned up a few times. The chain recombines TRBV7-8 with TRBJ2-7, with 7 bases aligning to TRBD1. Germline V CDR1 and CDR2: SGHVS, FQNEAQ. This CDR3 is 14 amino acids long. Trimming at V came to 2 bases and at J to 6 bases, leaving 7 bases not matched to a gene. CDR3 in DNA: TGTGCCAGCAGCTTAAGTCACAGGGGATCCGAGCAGTACTTC. Amino acid sequence: CASSLSHRGSEQYF. Full variable domain (outside the CDR3, taken from reference TRBV7-8 and TRBJ2-7): GAGVSQSPRYKVAKRGQDVALRCDPISGHVSLFWYQQALGQGPEFLTYFQNEAQLDKSGLPSDRFFAERPEGSVSTLKIQRTQQEDSAVYLCASSLSHRGSEQYFGPGTRLTVT.

This chain connects TRBV24-1 to TRBJ1-1; the D is unclear. Trimming removed 2 bases from V and 10 bases from J, with 16 bases in between. The germline CDR1 and CDR2 sequences are KGHDR and SFDVKD. There are 14 residues in the CDR3. CDR3 amino acids: CATSDSAGYHVAFF. As DNA, the CDR3 is TGTGCCACCAGTGATTCCGCCGGTTACCACGTAGCTTTCTTT.

The V and J genes are TRBV6-6 and TRBJ1-6; maybe TRBD1 (5 bases). The CDR3 contains 15 residues. CDR1 is MNHNY, CDR2 SVGAGI, per germline (reference sequence). V was shortened by 3 bases and J by 7 bases, with 13 bases between the two germline ends. CDR3 sequence reads: CASSYSGLVNSPLHF. The DNA of the CDR3 is TGTGCCAGCAGTTATTCAGGGTTGGTAAATTCACCCCTCCACTTT.

The rearrangement joins TRBV12-3 or TRBV12-4 to TRBJ2-5; possibly TRBD1 for D (5 bases). The germline V and J ends were trimmed by 3 bases and 4 bases, with 6 bases remaining between them. This CDR3 is 12 amino acids long. The CDR3 coding sequence is TGTGCCAGCAGTTTCCAGGGAGAGACCCAGTACTTC. It yields the protein CASSFQGETQYF.

The chain is built from TRBV7-2 and TRBJ2-7, with 9 bases identical to TRBD1. The length of the CDR3 is 13 residues. Germline V lookup: CDR1 SGHTA, CDR2 FQGNSA. Trimming took 5 bases from V and 7 from J; bases not matched to a gene: 6. CDR3 loop: CASSRDRVGEQYF. For the CDR3, the DNA is TGTGCCAGCAGCCGGGACAGGGTTGGAGAGCAGTACTTC. Full variable domain (rest looked up from reference TRBV7-2 and TRBJ2-7): GAGVSQSPSNKVTEKGKDVELRCDPISGHTALYWYRQSLGQGLEFLIYFQGNSAPDKSGLPSDRFSAERTGGSVSTLTIQRTQQEDSAVYLCASSRDRVGEQYFGPGTRLTVT.

Comment on this clone: The sample contains more than one DNA sequence encoding this CDR3. The chain couples TRBV12-5 to TRBJ1-4, with 9 bases aligning to TRBD1. The junction had 4 bases not matched to a gene; V was cut back by 5 bases and J by 6 bases. The CDR3 runs to 14 residues. Germline V gene sequence: CDR1 LGHNT, CDR2 FRNRAP. In nucleotides, the CDR3 is TGTGCTAGTGGTCCGGGACAGGGTGATGAAAAACTGTTTTTT. As protein: CASGPGQGDEKLFF.

This clone was seen once. The rearrangement joins TRBV10-3 to TRBJ1-1, with 7 bases that match TRBD1. The CDR3 runs to 14 residues. Germline V gene sequence: CDR1 ENHRY, CDR2 SYGVKD. V trimming: 6 bases; J trimming: 2 bases; junction bases outside the gene matches: 6. In DNA form, the CDR3 reads TGTGCCATCAGGCCGGGACAGCCTAACACTGAAGCTTTCTTT. This gives the protein CAIRPGQPNTEAFF.

A few counts support this clone. The chain is built from TRBV5-6 and TRBJ1-5, with a possible D match to TRBD1 (5 bases). CDR3 length: 15 residues. V gave up 2 bases and J gave up 0 bases, with 9 bases separating them. The germline V gene has CDR1 SGHDT and CDR2 YYEEEE. The CDR3 DNA follows: TGTGCCAGCAGCTTTGGGGGGAATAGCAATCAGCCCCAGCATTTT. Residues: CASSFGGNSNQPQHF.

The genes are TRBV7-9 and TRBJ2-4, with D possibly TRBD2 on 5 matching bases. The CDR3 sequence is 13 residues long. Per the germline V gene, CDR1 is SEHNR and CDR2 is FQNEAQ (reference sequence). V gave up 3 bases and J gave up 8 bases, with 11 bases separating them. The DNA of the CDR3 is TGTGCCAGCAGCTTTAGTAGGGAGTACATTCAGTACTTC. Translation: CASSFSREYIQYF. Full variable domain (missing parts from reference TRBV7-9 and TRBJ2-4): DTGVSQNPRHKITKRGQNVTFRCDPISEHNRLYWYRQTLGQGPEFLTYFQNEAQLEKSRLLSDRFSAERPKGSFSTLEIQRTEQGDSAMYLCASSFSREYIQYFGAGTRLSVL.

This chain links TRBV11-2 with TRBJ2-5; TRBD2 matches 8 bases. V shed 3 bases, J shed 4 bases, and the junction held 7 bases outside the gene matches. CDR3 length: 15 amino acids. Germline V gives CDR1 SGHAT, CDR2 FQNNGV. The CDR3 DNA reads TGTGCCAGCAGCTTGCGTCGGGGGGGCATAGAGACCCAGTACTTC. It specifies CASSLRRGGIETQYF.

The chain recombines TRBV5-8 with TRBJ2-1; the match to TRBD2 covers 7 bases. The CDR3 contains 15 residues. V lost 7 bases to trimming and J lost 6 bases; unmatched junction nucleotides: 13. The germline gives CDR1 SGHTS, CDR2 YDEGEE. CDR3 DNA sequence: TGTGCCAGCGGCCCGCGGCTAGCGGCCTCCAATGAGCAGTTCTTC. It encodes CASGPRLAASNEQFF.

This chain connects TRBV15 to TRBJ2-7; 7 bases are shared with TRBD1. Germline CDR1 reads LNHNV; CDR2 reads YYDKDF (reference sequence). This CDR3 contains 14 residues. Trimming removed 1 base from V and 6 bases from J; junction bases left unmatched: 6. In DNA form, the CDR3 reads TGTGCCACCAGCAGAGGTGACAGGGTGATCGAGCAGTACGTC. As protein: CATSRGDRVIEQYV.

The V and J genes are TRBV7-2 and TRBJ2-3; possible D gene TRBD2, 5 bases. V was pared by 5 bases and J by 6 bases, with 18 bases between. Germline V lookup: CDR1 SGHTA, CDR2 FQGNSA. This CDR3 has 15 residues. The CDR3 DNA reads TGTGCCAGCAGCGCCGGGGTCAAATCCGCGGATACGCAGTATTTT. Its translation: CASSAGVKSADTQYF.